Given below is one TCR beta chain in context. Antigen: not known. The CD4+ fraction was divided into a CD45RA+ naive subset and a CD45RA-negative memory subset. Sequenced by immunoSEQ multiplex PCR; TCRdb stores in-frame clones only, minus some. Among about 2.4 million clones, over 85% were seen once, and the ten largest hold around 0.4%. CDR1 and CDR2 from the germline V gene are GTSNPN and SVGIG (reference sequence). There are 14 residues in the CDR3. V shed 4 bases and J shed 2 bases, with 12 bases lying between them. These data are taken from a study of shared clonotypes between healthy human individuals. Study-level results: Sharing across a handful of donors was seen in roughly 5% of naive CD4 clonotypes. Represented genetic and exposure-history diversity was restricted by having few donors.

The rearrangement joins TRBV30 to TRBJ1-5; weak D call: TRBD1 (5 bases). The source of this sequence is a man aged 18 to 35 in good health. Some clones in this sample may be carry-over from other donors' samples. Sequenced sample: naive CD4+ T cells from PBMCs. Subset denoted: CD45RA+ positively selected. DNA of the CDR3: TGTGCCTGGAAAGAGGGGATGGGCAATCAGCCCCAGCATTTT. Translation gives CAWKEGMGNQPQHF.